The 21 T cell receptor beta chains in this list originate from one sample, sequenced in a study of blood T cells in healthy people across ages. Using a J-beta primer mix together with a sample-barcoded 5' primer, a second PCR was run for roughly 7 to 11 cycles. TCRdb reanalysed the 5' RACE reads using MiXCR and keeps one entry per CDR3 protein. Seen here are 1.5 million to 2 million distinct CDR3 sequences, less than 50% observed once, and the top ten hold around 2.1%. Sequenced: blood. The receptor set was obtained from a woman between 35 and 50 years old in good health.

This chain uses TRBV15 with TRBJ2-5; D not certain. CDR3 length equals 14 residues. Germline CDR1 and CDR2: LNHNV and YYDKDF (reference sequence). Trimming shortened V by 1 base and J by 5 bases, and 11 bases separated the two germline ends. The DNA of the CDR3 is TGTGCCACCAGCAGAGGGAGAGGTGACGAGACCCAGTACTTC. Translated: CATSRGRGDETQYF.

This clonotype was counted between two and nine times. The V and J genes are TRBV5-6 and TRBJ2-1, with TRBD1 matching over 7 bases. In germline, CDR1 is SGHDT, CDR2 YYEEEE. Germline trimming cut 4 bases from V and 7 bases from J; bases unmatched to any gene: 8. The CDR3 runs to 14 residues. CDR3 DNA: TGTGCCAGCAGCCCCACAGGGGCTAGAAATGAGCAGTTCTTC. Translated, it gives CASSPTGARNEQFF.

This chain joins TRBV6-2 or TRBV6-3 and TRBJ2-3; D unclear. Germline CDR1 and CDR2: MNHEY and SVGEGT. Trimming pared 6 bases from V and 2 bases from J, leaving 9 bases between. CDR3 length: 13 residues. The CDR3 is CASRQLNTDTQYF. Here the CDR3 DNA reads TGTGCCAGCAGACAACTGAACACAGATACGCAGTATTTT.

This clonotype showed up just once. This chain uses TRBV29-1 with TRBJ2-7, with D hard to call. The end of the DNA aligns better with TRBJ2-5, so the J call may be wrong. CDR1 SQVTM and CDR2 ANQGSEA come from the germline V gene. The CDR3 spans 11 residues. The CDR3 protein is CSVEVAETQYF. The CDR3 DNA reads as TGCAGCGTAGAGGTGGCGGAGACCCAGTACTTC.

The genes are TRBV7-2 and TRBJ2-7, with unresolved D. The DNA matches TRBJ2-5 better at its end, which makes the J call doubtful. The CDR3 runs to 13 residues. Per germline, CDR1 SGHTA and CDR2 FQGNSA. The CDR3 region has the DNA TGTGCCAGCGCCATACGGACCGCAGAGACCCAGTACTTC. Its translation is CASAIRTAETQYF.

The J gene is TRBJ2-3, the V gene TRBV6-5, with 7 positions matching TRBD2. Germline V gene data show CDR1 as MNHEY and CDR2 as SVGAGI. V shed 2 bases, J shed 4 bases, and the junction held 6 bases outside the gene matches. The CDR3 length is 15 residues. CDR3 amino acids: CASSYAREGADTQYF. The CDR3, as DNA: TGTGCCAGCAGTTACGCCAGGGAGGGTGCAGATACGCAGTATTTT.

As to this clonotype: One junction end does not reproduce the germline sequence, and a read error may be involved. The chain combines TRBV28 with TRBJ2-1, with 8 positions matching TRBD2. CDR3 length: 18 amino acids. Germline V gene lookup returns CDR1 MDHEN and CDR2 SYDVKM. CDR3 loop: CASSFLGLRSGGTYEQCF. CDR3 coding DNA: TGTGCCAGCAGTTTTTTGGGGTTGAGAAGCGGGGGAACCTACGAGCAGTGCTTC. The complete variable domain, with remaining parts taken from reference TRBV28 and TRBJ2-1, reads DVKVTQSSRYLVKRTGEKVFLECVQDMDHENMFWYRQDPGLGLRLIYFSYDVKMKEKGDIPEGYSVSREKKERFSLILESASTNQTSMYLCASSFLGLRSGGTYEQCFGPGTRLTVL.

This chain uses TRBV2 with TRBJ2-3, with a weak D call TRBD2 (5 bases). The V gene lost 2 bases and the J gene lost 1 base, with 10 bases spanning the gap. This CDR3 is 15 amino acids long. CDR1 and CDR2 from the germline V gene are SNHLY and FYNNEI. CDR3 protein: CASSEIGGRTDTQYF. The CDR3 nucleotides are TGTGCCAGCAGTGAAATCGGCGGGCGCACAGATACGCAGTATTTT.

The V gene is TRBV6-4, the J gene TRBJ2-4, with 8 bases identical to TRBD1. The DNA end favors TRBJ2-7, so the J call may be wrong. Germline V gives CDR1 MRHNA, CDR2 SNTAGT. This CDR3 is built from 18 residues. The CDR3 DNA is TGTGCCAGCAGTGGACAGGGGCCGGTGACCCAGCCCACCTACGAGCAGTACTTC. This encodes CASSGQGPVTQPTYEQYF.

The rearrangement uses TRBV4-1 and TRBJ2-5, with 10 bases identical to TRBD1. The germline gives CDR1 MGHRA, CDR2 YSYEKL. The ends lost 0 bases at V and 0 bases at J; junction bases unmatched: 10. The CDR3 is 19 amino acids. The CDR3 loop is CASSQEGTGATEYQETQYF. Written as DNA, the CDR3 is TGCGCCAGCAGCCAAGAAGGGACAGGGGCCACCGAGTACCAAGAGACCCAGTACTTC.

The count of this clonotype is one. V gene TRBV28 combines with J gene TRBJ1-2, with D tentatively TRBD1 (6 bases). Trimming shortened V by 6 bases and J by 12 bases, and 17 bases separated the two germline ends. This CDR3 is 12 amino acids long. CDR1 MDHEN and CDR2 SYDVKM come from the germline V gene. The DNA of the CDR3 is TGTGCCAGCAGCAACACCCGGGACAAGGACACCTTC. Translating gives CASSNTRDKDTF.

This clonotype has only a few counts. This chain's CDR3 is CAISESYGEETQYF. In DNA, the CDR3 is TGTGCCATCAGTGAGTCCTACGGAGAAGAGACCCAGTACTTC. The chain is built from TRBV10-3 and TRBJ2-5; D is undetermined. CDR1 and CDR2 (germline): ENHRY, SYGVKD. Trimming removed 0 bases from V and 3 bases from J, with 8 bases in between. The CDR3 sequence is 14 residues long.

This clonotype was seen only a few times. The chain has TRBV4-1 and TRBJ2-5, with D uncertain. V lost 1 base and J lost 5, with 17 bases in between. The germline CDR1 and CDR2 sequences are MGHRA and YSYEKL. The CDR3 sequence is 16 residues long. CDR3 DNA sequence: TGCGCCAGCAGCCAAGCCCCCCACGGGCCCGGTGAGACCCAGTACTTC. This translates into CASSQAPHGPGETQYF.

This clonotype was detected only a few times. The rearrangement uses TRBV10-3 and TRBJ2-1; 10 bases fit TRBD2. The CDR3 loop spans 14 amino acids. Germline loops: CDR1 ENHRY, CDR2 SYGVKD. Unmatched junction bases numbered 8, after V lost 11 bases and J lost 4 bases. This CDR3 is CASEGSGGYNEQFF. CDR3 in DNA: TGTGCCTCCGAGGGTAGCGGGGGGTACAATGAGCAGTTCTTC.

This clonotype has a handful of counts. The chain links TRBV6-6 to TRBJ1-6; TRBD1 aligns across 7 bases. The CDR3 contains 15 residues. Germline-derived CDR1 and CDR2 are MNHNY and SVGAGI (reference sequence). After removal of 1 base from V and 6 bases from J, the junction contained 3 bases not matched to a gene. CDR3 in DNA: TGTGCCAGCAGTTACTTGACAGGGTCTAATTCACCCCTCCACTTT. Protein: CASSYLTGSNSPLHF.

This sequence joins TRBV15 and TRBJ2-2, with a tentative D call TRBD1 (6 bases). Deletions cut 3 bases from V and 4 bases from J, with 15 bases between. Germline assignment: CDR1 LNHNV and CDR2 YYDKDF (reference sequence). This CDR3 is 16 amino acids long. The DNA for the CDR3 is TGTGCCACCAGCAGGAGTCTGGACAGTACCACCGGGGAGCTGTTTTTT. It translates to CATSRSLDSTTGELFF.

The genes are TRBV6-2 or TRBV6-3 and TRBJ2-7, with 8 bases that match TRBD1. The CDR3 is 13 residues long. J was trimmed by 6 bases and V by 7 bases; bases with no gene match: 8. Germline-derived CDR1 and CDR2 are MNHEY and SVGEGT. This CDR3 reads CASKGTGSGEQYF. The DNA for the CDR3 is TGTGCCAGCAAAGGGACAGGCTCAGGCGAGCAGTACTTC.

The rearrangement joins TRBV4-1 to TRBJ2-7; D might be TRBD1 or TRBD2, each matching 5 bases. The CDR3 consists of 16 residues. CDR1 MGHRA and CDR2 YSYEKL come from the germline V gene. With 0 bases removed from V and 0 bases from J, the gap between germline ends came to 12 bases. The CDR3 here is CASSQDPGLNSYEQYF. For the CDR3, the DNA is TGCGCCAGCAGCCAAGATCCGGGGCTAAACTCCTACGAGCAGTACTTC.

This chain connects TRBV12-3 or TRBV12-4 to TRBJ2-5, with 9 bases matching TRBD1. The CDR3 is 16 amino acids. Trimming cost V 3 bases and J 4 bases; bases outside gene matches: 9. The CDR3 bases are TGTGCCAGCAGTTTCGGGACAGGGAGTCTAGGAGAGACCCAGTACTTC. It encodes CASSFGTGSLGETQYF.

The chain links TRBV7-2 to TRBJ1-2; weak D call: TRBD1 (5 bases). In germline, CDR1 is SGHTA, CDR2 FQGNSA. V was cut by 7 bases and J by 6 bases, with 18 bases left in between. The CDR3 contains 14 residues. The DNA for the CDR3 is TGTGCCAGCATTCTACTGGCAGGGATGGATGGCTACACCTTC. Protein sequence: CASILLAGMDGYTF. The whole variable domain, filled in from reference TRBV7-2 and TRBJ1-2, reads GAGVSQSPSNKVTEKGKDVELRCDPISGHTALYWYRQSLGQGLEFLIYFQGNSAPDKSGLPSDRFSAERTGGSVSTLTIQRTQQEDSAVYLCASILLAGMDGYTFGSGTRLTVV.

Concerning this clonotype itself: An end of the junction does not agree with germline; a read error may underlie this. The gene calls are TRBV5-1 and TRBJ2-1; tentative D call: TRBD1 (5 bases). Per the germline V gene, CDR1 is SGHRS and CDR2 is YFSETQ. CDR3 length equals 15 residues. The CDR3 reads CASGQGLDSYSEQFF. DNA of the CDR3: TGCGCCAGCGGCCAGGGCCTAGATTCCTACAGTGAGCAGTTCTTC.